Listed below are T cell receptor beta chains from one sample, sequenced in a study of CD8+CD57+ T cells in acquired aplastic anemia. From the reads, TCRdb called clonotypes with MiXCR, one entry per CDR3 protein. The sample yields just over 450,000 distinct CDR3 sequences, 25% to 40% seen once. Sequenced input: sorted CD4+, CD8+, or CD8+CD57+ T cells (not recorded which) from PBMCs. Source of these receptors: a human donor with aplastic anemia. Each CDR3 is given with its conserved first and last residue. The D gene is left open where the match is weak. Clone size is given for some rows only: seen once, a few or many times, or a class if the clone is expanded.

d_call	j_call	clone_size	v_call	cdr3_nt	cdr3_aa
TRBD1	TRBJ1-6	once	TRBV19	TGTGCCAGTAGTAAATCCAGGGGACAGGCCAATTCGCCCCTCCACTTT	CASSKSRGQANSPLHF
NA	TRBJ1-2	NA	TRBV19	TGTGCCAGTAGTACCTATAACGGGAATAACTATGGCTACACCTTC	CASSTYNGNNYGYTF
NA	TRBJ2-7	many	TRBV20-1	TGCAGTGTTCGTGGGAACGTGCCCTACGAGCAGTACTTC	CSVRGNVPYEQYF
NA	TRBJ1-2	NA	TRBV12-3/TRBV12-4	TGTGCCAGCAGTTTAGTTGGCCCGGGCAGGCCAAGTGGCTACACCTTC	CASSLVGPGRPSGYTF
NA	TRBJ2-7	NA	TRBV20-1	TGCAGTGCTAGAACACCTGGCGCTGCTTTTAACGAGCAGTACTTC	CSARTPGAAFNEQYF
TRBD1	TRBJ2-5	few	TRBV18	TGTGCCAGCTCACCTAGGACAGGGGGCCAAGAGACCCAGTACTTC	CASSPRTGGQETQYF
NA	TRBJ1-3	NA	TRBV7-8	TGTGCCAGCAGCTTAGTTTCCAGTCCAACGATCTCTGGAAACACCATATATTTT	CASSLVSSPTISGNTIYF
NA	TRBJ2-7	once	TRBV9	TGTGCCAGCAGCGTAGGAAATGTTGGGGGGCGGGAGCAGTACTTC	CASSVGNVGGREQYF
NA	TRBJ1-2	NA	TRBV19	TGTGCCAGTAGTATAGTCCGGGAACGGAACTATGGCTACACCTTC	CASSIVRERNYGYTF
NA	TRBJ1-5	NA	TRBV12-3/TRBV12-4	TGTGCCAGCATGAGGGGGGGGCTTCAGCCCCAGCATTTT	CASMRGGLQPQHF
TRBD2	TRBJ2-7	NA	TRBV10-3	TGTGCCATCAAGACTGAGACTAGCGGGGGGGACTACGAGCAGTACTTC	CAIKTETSGGDYEQYF
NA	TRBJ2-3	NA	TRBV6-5	TGTGCCAGCAGTTACCGTCCGGCAGCTAGTACAGATACGCAGTATTTT	CASSYRPAASTDTQYF
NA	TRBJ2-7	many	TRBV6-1	TGTGCCAGCAGCCAAGGGTACGGCGAGCAGTACTTC	CASSQGYGEQYF
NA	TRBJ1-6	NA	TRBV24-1	TGTGCCACCAGGCATCGGTGGGGGGTAGAGAATTCACCCCTCCACTTT	CATRHRWGVENSPLHF
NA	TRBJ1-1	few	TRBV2	TGTGCCAGCAGCGCGGGACGGGGGATTGGCACTGAAGCTTTCTTT	CASSAGRGIGTEAFF
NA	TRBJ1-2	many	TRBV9	TGTGCCAGCAGCCTCGATTTTAACTATGGCTACACCTTC	CASSLDFNYGYTF
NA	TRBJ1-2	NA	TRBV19	TGTGCCAGTAGTACGACAGGAGAAGCGAACTATGGCTACACCTTC	CASSTTGEANYGYTF
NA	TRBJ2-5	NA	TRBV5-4	TGTGCCAGCAGCTCGACCCCGGTGGCGCAAGAGACCCAGTACTTC	CASSSTPVAQETQYF
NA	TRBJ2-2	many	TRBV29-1	TGCAGCGTTGACCTTAAACCGAACACCGGGGAGCTGTTTTTT	CSVDLKPNTGELFF
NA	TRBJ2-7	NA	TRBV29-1	TGCAGCGTTGAAAAGGAGCAGGGTGACTACGAGCAGTACTTC	CSVEKEQGDYEQYF
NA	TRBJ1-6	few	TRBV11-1	TGTGCCAGTACCGCAGCCCCAAGCTCCTATAATTCACCCCTCCACTTT	CASTAAPSSYNSPLHF
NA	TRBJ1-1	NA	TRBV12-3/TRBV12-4	TGTGCCAGCAGTTTGGGGTACAATACTGAAGCTTTCTTT	CASSLGYNTEAFF
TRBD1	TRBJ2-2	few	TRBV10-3	TGTGCCAGCAGTTACTCGGTACCAGGGGGCCAGAACACCGGGGAGCTGTTTTTT	CASSYSVPGGQNTGELFF
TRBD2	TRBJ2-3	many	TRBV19	TGTGCCAGTAAGACTAGCGGGGTGGATACAGATACGCAGTATTTT	CASKTSGVDTDTQYF
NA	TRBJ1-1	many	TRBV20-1	TGCAGTGCTAGAACGGCCATCCCCTGGAGGGAAGCTTTCTTT	CSARTAIPWREAFF
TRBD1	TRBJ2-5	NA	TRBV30	TGTGCCTGGAGTTTTCCTTCAACCGGGACAGGGGAGACCCAGTACTTC	CAWSFPSTGTGETQYF
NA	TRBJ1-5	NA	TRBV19	TGTGCCAGCACCACCGTGGGGCAGGGGCCTAGCAATCAGCCCCAGCATTTT	CASTTVGQGPSNQPQHF
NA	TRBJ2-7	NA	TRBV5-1	TGCGCCAGCAGCTGGGGTACCGGGACGGACTACGAGCAGTACTTC	CASSWGTGTDYEQYF
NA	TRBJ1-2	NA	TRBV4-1	TGCGCCAGCAGCCAAGTCCCGACAGCAAACTGGAGGGGCTACACCTTC	CASSQVPTANWRGYTF